Listed below are T cell receptor beta chains from one sample, sequenced in a study of tumor-infiltrating lymphocytes in primary liver carcinoma. TCRdb processed the multiplex PCR reads anew with MiXCR; each CDR3 protein has one entry. The sample yields about 330,000 distinct CDR3 sequences, almost 65% seen once. The material sequenced was peripheral blood. All receptors come from a man aged 35 to 55 with primary liver carcinoma and hepatitis B virus infection. Each CDR3 is given with its conserved first and last residue. Each record gives: clone size, CDR3 length, J gene, V gene, D gene, CDR3 DNA, CDR3 protein. A D gene is named only where the DNA matches it firmly. The size field is filled for only some rows; it gives once, few, many or a size class.

clone_size: .; cdr3_length: 15; j_call: TRBJ2-7; v_call: TRBV11-2; d_call: TRBD2; cdr3_nt: TGTGCCAGCAGTCTGACTAGCGTGATCGTCTACGAGCAGTACTTC; cdr3_aa: CASSLTSVIVYEQYF
clone_size: .; cdr3_length: 15; j_call: TRBJ2-3; v_call: TRBV6-5; d_call: TRBD2; cdr3_nt: TGTGCCGACAGCCCGGGACTAGCGGGAGCAGATACGCAGTATTTT; cdr3_aa: CADSPGLAGADTQYF
clone_size: .; cdr3_length: 16; j_call: TRBJ2-5; v_call: TRBV4-3; d_call: TRBD2; cdr3_nt: TGCGCCAGCGGCCAAGAGTCTAGCGGAATCCAAGAGACCCAGTACTTC; cdr3_aa: CASGQESSGIQETQYF
clone_size: few; cdr3_length: 17; j_call: TRBJ2-7; v_call: TRBV2; d_call: .; cdr3_nt: TGTGCCAGCAACAAAAAGGTCTCGGCGTTTAGCTCCTACGAGCAGTACTTC; cdr3_aa: CASNKKVSAFSSYEQYF
clone_size: few; cdr3_length: 13; j_call: TRBJ2-1; v_call: TRBV5-1; d_call: .; cdr3_nt: TGCGCCAGCAGCTTGAGGAGCAACAATGAGCAGTTCTTC; cdr3_aa: CASSLRSNNEQFF
clone_size: medium-sized; cdr3_length: 15; j_call: TRBJ1-6; v_call: TRBV6-2/TRBV6-3; d_call: TRBD1; cdr3_nt: TGTGCCAGCAGTTACGACGGGACAGGAAGCCTGATACTCCACTTT; cdr3_aa: CASSYDGTGSLILHF
clone_size: few; cdr3_length: 14; j_call: TRBJ2-7; v_call: TRBV11-1; d_call: .; cdr3_nt: TGTGTCAGCAGCTCCGGAAGGGGCTGGTACGAGCAGTACTTC; cdr3_aa: CVSSSGRGWYEQYF
clone_size: .; cdr3_length: 14; j_call: TRBJ1-1; v_call: TRBV4-1; d_call: TRBD1; cdr3_nt: TGCGCCAGCAGCCAGGACAGGAGGAGCACTGAAGCTTTCTTT; cdr3_aa: CASSQDRRSTEAFF
clone_size: few; cdr3_length: 14; j_call: TRBJ2-7; v_call: TRBV2; d_call: TRBD1; cdr3_nt: TGTGCCAGCAGTGAGTCGGGACAGGGCTACGAGCAGTACTTC; cdr3_aa: CASSESGQGYEQYF
clone_size: few; cdr3_length: 14; j_call: TRBJ2-2; v_call: TRBV30; d_call: .; cdr3_nt: TGTGCCTGGAGGGTCACAGGGAACACCGGGGAGCTGTTTTTT; cdr3_aa: CAWRVTGNTGELFF
clone_size: .; cdr3_length: 15; j_call: TRBJ2-7; v_call: TRBV4-2; d_call: TRBD1; cdr3_nt: TGTGCCAGCAGCGCCCAGGGACAGGGGACCCCTGGGCAGTACTTC; cdr3_aa: CASSAQGQGTPGQYF
clone_size: .; cdr3_length: 16; j_call: TRBJ2-5; v_call: TRBV5-1; d_call: TRBD1; cdr3_nt: TGCGCCAGCAGCCCAGGACGGGACAGCCACCAAGAGACCCAGTACTTC; cdr3_aa: CASSPGRDSHQETQYF
clone_size: few; cdr3_length: 12; j_call: TRBJ2-7; v_call: TRBV7-9; d_call: .; cdr3_nt: TGTGCCAGCAGCTTAGGAGGGACCGAGTTAAACTTC; cdr3_aa: CASSLGGTELNF
clone_size: many; cdr3_length: 14; j_call: TRBJ2-5; v_call: TRBV12-3/TRBV12-4; d_call: TRBD2; cdr3_nt: TGTGCCAGCCGACTAGCGGGAGACGTAGAGACCCAGTACTTC; cdr3_aa: CASRLAGDVETQYF